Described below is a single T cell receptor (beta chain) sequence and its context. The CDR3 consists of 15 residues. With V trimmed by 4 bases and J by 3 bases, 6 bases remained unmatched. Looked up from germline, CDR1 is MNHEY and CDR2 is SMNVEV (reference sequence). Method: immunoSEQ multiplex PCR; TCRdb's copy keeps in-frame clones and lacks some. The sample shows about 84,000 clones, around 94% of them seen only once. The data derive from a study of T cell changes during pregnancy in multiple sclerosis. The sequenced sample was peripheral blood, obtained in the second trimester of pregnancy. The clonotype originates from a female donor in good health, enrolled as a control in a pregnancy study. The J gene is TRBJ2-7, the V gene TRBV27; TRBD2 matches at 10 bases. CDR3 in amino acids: CASSYRTSGDYEQYF. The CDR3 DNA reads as TGTGCCAGCAGTTACCGGACTAGCGGAGACTACGAGCAGTACTTC.